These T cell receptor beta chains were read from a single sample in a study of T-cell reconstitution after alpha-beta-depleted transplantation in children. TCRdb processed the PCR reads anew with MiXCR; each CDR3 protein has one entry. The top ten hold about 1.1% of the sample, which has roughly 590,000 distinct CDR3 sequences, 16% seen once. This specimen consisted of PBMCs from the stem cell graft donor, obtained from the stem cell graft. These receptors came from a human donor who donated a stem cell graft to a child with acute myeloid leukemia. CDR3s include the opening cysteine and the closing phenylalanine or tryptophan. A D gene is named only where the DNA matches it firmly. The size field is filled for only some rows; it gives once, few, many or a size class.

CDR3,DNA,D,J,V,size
CASSEQGPSTDTQYF,TGTGCCAGCAGTGAACAGGGGCCTAGCACAGATACGCAGTATTTT,-,TRBJ2-3,TRBV25-1,few
CASSLEGKRETQYF,TGTGCCAGCAGCCTGGAAGGGAAAAGAGAGACCCAGTACTTC,-,TRBJ2-5,TRBV7-9,-
CASSRQPGGQGSYEQYF,TGTGCCAGCAGCCGTCAACCCGGGGGACAGGGCTCCTACGAGCAGTACTTC,TRBD1,TRBJ2-7,TRBV7-2,-
CAISDPWTGNEKLFF,TGTGCCATCAGTGACCCTTGGACAGGGAATGAAAAACTGTTTTTT,TRBD1,TRBJ1-4,TRBV10-3,few
CAISEAAVGGYTF,TGTGCCATCAGTGAGGCGGCAGTCGGTGGCTACACCTTC,-,TRBJ1-2,TRBV10-3,few
CASSSTGRMETQYF,TGCGCCAGCAGCTCGACAGGGCGGATGGAGACCCAGTACTTC,TRBD1,TRBJ2-5,TRBV5-1,many
CASSPQRLGLSGANEQFF,TGTGCCAGCAGTCCTCAGCGTCTCGGGCTCAGCGGGGCCAATGAGCAGTTCTTC,TRBD2,TRBJ2-1,TRBV12-3/TRBV12-4,-
CSAIPSGQGAGTNEKLFF,TGCAGTGCTATCCCGTCGGGACAGGGGGCAGGAACTAATGAAAAACTGTTTTTT,TRBD1,TRBJ1-4,TRBV20-1,many
CSAPTSGGAETQYF,TGCAGTGCGCCGACTAGCGGGGGGGCTGAGACCCAGTACTTC,TRBD2,TRBJ2-5,TRBV20-1,few
CASSVTGTGTTDTQYF,TGTGCCAGCAGTGTGACCGGGACAGGGACGACAGATACGCAGTATTTT,TRBD1,TRBJ2-3,TRBV25-1,many
CASSSQEGWSSPLHF,TGTGCCAGCAGCTCCCAAGAGGGTTGGAGTTCACCCCTCCACTTT,-,TRBJ1-6,TRBV7-2,many
CASSSVGDTQYF,TGTGCCAGCAGTTCGGTGGGGGATACGCAGTATTTT,-,TRBJ2-3,TRBV12-3/TRBV12-4,few
CAISDMGAGTEAFF,TGTGCCATCAGTGATATGGGGGCTGGCACTGAAGCTTTCTTT,-,TRBJ1-1,TRBV10-3,many
CSAPLAGFGNEQFF,TGCAGTGCTCCACTAGCGGGGTTTGGCAATGAGCAGTTCTTC,TRBD2,TRBJ2-1,TRBV20-1,few
CASSGRGNRNTEAFF,TGTGCCAGCAGTGGTCGGGGCAATCGGAACACTGAAGCTTTCTTT,-,TRBJ1-1,TRBV12-3/TRBV12-4,few